Listed below are T cell receptor beta chains from one sample, sequenced in a study of CD8 T cells in ankylosing spondylitis. TCRdb ran MiXCR on the 5' RACE reads and lists one entry per CDR3 protein. The top ten hold about an eighth of the sample, which has about 130,000 distinct CDR3 sequences, 7% to 8% seen once. The sequenced sample consisted of blood, either unsorted or a sorted T cell fraction (not recorded which). These receptors were obtained from a female donor with ankylosing spondylitis or in good health (not recorded which). Each CDR3 is given with its conserved first and last residue. The D gene is left open where the match is weak. Size is stated for part of the rows, as once, few or many counts, or as a class when the clone is expanded.

V	size	J	D	DNA	CDR3
TRBV20-1	many	TRBJ1-4	TRBD1	TGCAGTGCGCGCTGGACAGGGTCAAATGAAAAACTGTTTTTT	CSARWTGSNEKLFF
TRBV12-3/TRBV12-4	many	TRBJ1-1	-	TGTGCCAGCAGTATCAGGGGCGCGAACACTGAAGCTTTCTTT	CASSIRGANTEAFF
TRBV2	many	TRBJ2-3	TRBD2	TGTGCCAGCATGGCTAGCGGGGGACGCACAGATACGCAGTATTTT	CASMASGGRTDTQYF
TRBV4-2	many	TRBJ2-5	-	TGTGCCAGCAGTAACAGGGCAGGGGAGACCCAGTACTTC	CASSNRAGETQYF
TRBV3-1	-	TRBJ2-5	-	TGTGCCAGCAGCCCCCATCAAGAGACCCAGTACTTC	CASSPHQETQYF
TRBV5-4	many	TRBJ2-3	-	TGTGCCAGCAGTTACGGGGGAGGCACAGATACGCAGTATTTT	CASSYGGGTDTQYF
TRBV5-1	many	TRBJ2-3	-	TGCGCCAGCCACCGACAGTTTAGCACAGATACGCAGTATTTT	CASHRQFSTDTQYF
TRBV27	many	TRBJ2-7	-	TGTGCCAGCAGTTCCAACATCTACGAGCAGTACTTC	CASSSNIYEQYF
TRBV6-5	many	TRBJ2-7	-	TGTGCCAGCAGTTACTCGCGGGACGAGCAGTACTTC	CASSYSRDEQYF
TRBV19	-	TRBJ1-1	-	TGTGCCAGTAGTTATCATGGGGGTAACACTGAAGCTTTCTTT	CASSYHGGNTEAFF
TRBV7-2	many	TRBJ1-2	-	TGTGCCAGCAGCTTAACCCGCCCGGGAAATCGGAATGGCTACACCTTC	CASSLTRPGNRNGYTF
TRBV7-2	-	TRBJ2-1	TRBD2	TGTGCCAGCAGCTCCGATGGCGGGGGACTAGGTAGTGAGCAGTTCTTC	CASSSDGGGLGSEQFF
TRBV7-6	many	TRBJ1-1	-	TGTGCCAGCAGCTTAGAAGTAGGAGGGAACACTGAAGCTTTCTTT	CASSLEVGGNTEAFF
TRBV7-9	once	TRBJ2-2	TRBD2	TGTGCCAGCGGCTTCGCGCTCCGGGGACTAGCGGGGGATCCCCAACCCGGGGAGCTGTTTTTT	CASGFALRGLAGDPQPGELFF
TRBV29-1	many	TRBJ2-5	-	TGCAGCGTCAGGGTCTTGGAGACCCAGTACTTC	CSVRVLETQYF
TRBV6-1	many	TRBJ2-1	TRBD2	TGTGCCAGCAGCCTCCTACTCCCGGGACTAGCGGTTGCGGGTGAGCAGTTCTTC	CASSLLLPGLAVAGEQFF
TRBV7-2	few	TRBJ1-1	-	TGTGCCAGCAGCCCCCGACCTGGACCGGCTGAAGCTTTCTTT	CASSPRPGPAEAFF
TRBV20-1	many	TRBJ2-6	TRBD2	TGCAGTGCTAGACGCGGGGGTTACTCTGGGGCCAACGTCCTGACTTTC	CSARRGGYSGANVLTF
TRBV28	many	TRBJ2-3	TRBD2	TGTGCCAGCAGTCCACCCCCGGGGAGCGGGGCTCTCGATACGCAGTATTTT	CASSPPPGSGALDTQYF
TRBV7-2	many	TRBJ2-3	-	TGTGCCAGCAGCTTAACAGCGCCAATGCAGTATTTT	CASSLTAPMQYF
TRBV7-2	-	TRBJ1-1	TRBD1	TGTGCCAGCAGCTCGGGACAGGGGCCGCCTTACACTGAAGCTTTCTTT	CASSSGQGPPYTEAFF
TRBV18	few	TRBJ1-2	TRBD1	TGTGCCAGCTCACCCCGGGACAGTAACTATGGCTACACCTTC	CASSPRDSNYGYTF
TRBV4-1	-	TRBJ2-7	TRBD2	TGCGCCAACAGCCCGACCGGGACTAGCGGCTCCTACGAGCAGTACTTC	CANSPTGTSGSYEQYF
TRBV6-2/TRBV6-3	few	TRBJ2-3	TRBD1	TGTGCCAGCAGACCACCGACAGGGCGGTTGGAAGATACGCAGTATTTT	CASRPPTGRLEDTQYF
TRBV12-3/TRBV12-4	few	TRBJ1-1	TRBD1	TGTGCCAGCAGTTGGTTCGCGGTCCGGGACAGGAACACTGAAGCTTTCTTT	CASSWFAVRDRNTEAFF
TRBV20-1	many	TRBJ1-2	-	TGCAGTGCCCCTGTTGACAGGAACTATGGCTACACCTTC	CSAPVDRNYGYTF
TRBV12-3/TRBV12-4	-	TRBJ1-5	-	TGTGCCAGTGGGACGATGGGGGGCAATCAGCCCCAGCATTTT	CASGTMGGNQPQHF
TRBV5-1	many	TRBJ1-2	-	TGCGCCAGCAGCGGACAGAACTATGGCTACACCTTC	CASSGQNYGYTF
TRBV20-1	many	TRBJ1-2	-	TGCAGTGCTAGAATGCACAGGGCCTATGGCTACACCTTC	CSARMHRAYGYTF
TRBV28	many	TRBJ2-5	-	TGTGCCAGCAGTTTCAACCAAGAGACCCAGTACTTC	CASSFNQETQYF
TRBV6-4	many	TRBJ1-2	-	TGTGCCAGCAGTGCGCTCCAGGGACCGAACTATGGCTACACCTTC	CASSALQGPNYGYTF
TRBV7-9	many	TRBJ2-1	-	TGTGCCAGCAGCTTAGCGGTAGAGGATGAGCAGTTCTTC	CASSLAVEDEQFF
TRBV7-2	many	TRBJ2-3	-	TGTGCCAGCAGCTTAGCGGGGTCCCCGACAGATACGCAGTATTTT	CASSLAGSPTDTQYF
TRBV11-2	many	TRBJ1-2	-	TGTGCCAGCAGCTTAGGGGGGACTACTAGATCTGGCTACACCTTC	CASSLGGTTRSGYTF
TRBV7-9	-	TRBJ2-7	-	TGTACCAGCAGCTCTACCTACGAGCAGTACTTC	CTSSSTYEQYF
TRBV4-2	many	TRBJ2-2	-	TGTGCCAGCAGCCAACCGCCCCGGGAGCTGTTTTTT	CASSQPPRELFF
TRBV20-1	many	TRBJ2-2	-	TGCAGTGCCAGGGGCTATAGGGGCACCGGGGAGCTGTTTTTT	CSARGYRGTGELFF
TRBV12-3/TRBV12-4	many	TRBJ1-2	-	TGTGCCAGCAGTTTAGGTCCAGGCGGTGGCTACACCTTC	CASSLGPGGGYTF
TRBV3-1	-	TRBJ2-6	-	TGTGCCAGCAGCCAAGGTCCAGGGAACTCTGGGGCCAACGTCCTGACTTTC	CASSQGPGNSGANVLTF
TRBV4-2	many	TRBJ1-5	-	TGTGCCAGCAGCCAAGGAGGACTTAGCAATCAGCCCCAGCATTTT	CASSQGGLSNQPQHF
TRBV7-2	many	TRBJ2-3	TRBD2	TGTGCCAGCAGCTTAGGACTAGCGGGGGCCCGCACAGATACGCAGTATTTT	CASSLGLAGARTDTQYF
TRBV4-3	few	TRBJ1-1	-	TGCGCCAGCAGCCAAACTGCGGGGGGAAGAACTGAAGCTTTCTTT	CASSQTAGGRTEAFF
TRBV5-1	many	TRBJ1-1	-	TGCGCCAGCAGCTTGGAAGCGGTAGCGGTCACTGAAGCTTTCTTT	CASSLEAVAVTEAFF
TRBV12-3/TRBV12-4	few	TRBJ1-2	-	TGTGCCAGCAGTCGTAATGTCTATGGCTACACCTTC	CASSRNVYGYTF
TRBV5-5	-	TRBJ2-1	-	TGTGCCAGCAGCCCCCCAGTGGCTCATAGGGACTACAATGAGCAGTTCTTC	CASSPPVAHRDYNEQFF
TRBV6-5	many	TRBJ2-1	-	TGTGCCAGCAGCCAGGCAGGTGAGCAGTTCTTC	CASSQAGEQFF